This T cell receptor beta chain emerged from a study of technical replicates of blood from several donors. With 5 bases clipped from V and 2 bases from J, the junction kept 12 bases outside the gene matches. The CDR3 is made up of 18 amino acids. Germline V lookup: CDR1 SEHNR, CDR2 FQNEAQ (reference sequence). TCRdb's table, derived via immunoSEQ multiplex PCR, lists solely in-frame clones and lacks some. This table has about 64,000 clones, approximately 86% appearing once. This chain uses TRBV7-9 with TRBJ2-6; 7 nucleotides match TRBD1. Sequencing was carried out using PBMCs. The TCR sequence derives from a human donor in good health. Some clones in this sample may be carry-over from other donors' samples. Written as DNA, the CDR3 is TGTGCCAGCAGCCTAATCCCGTCCGGACAGGCTGGGGCCAACGTCCTGACTTTC. Protein sequence: CASSLIPSGQAGANVLTF.